This T cell receptor (beta chain) emerged from a study of T cell responses to AZD1222 COVID-19 vaccine. The assay was immunoSEQ multiplex PCR, and TCRdb's table has in-frame clones only and misses some. The profile covers 150,000 or so clones, with less than 95% appearing a single time and 1.5% to 2% taken by the ten largest. This clone has a single count. Its antigen is not identified. Trimming shortened V by 0 bases and J by 2 bases, and 14 bases separated the two germline ends. CDR3 length: 16 residues. Germline V gene lookup returns CDR1 MNHEY and CDR2 SVGAGI. The study, taken as a whole, reports: Compared with day 0, the breadth and depth of the Spike-specific TCR repertoire rose significantly after two doses of AZD1222. Repertoire sampling was restricted to post-peak T cell response timepoints. Dominant at 160-218 and 743-854, vaccine-associated CD4 TCRs also spanned spike. The donor cohort was predominantly white British with a female majority, and clonal diversity may have been underestimated.

The V gene is TRBV6-5, the J gene TRBJ2-7; TRBD2 might be the D (7 bases). The sample consisted of peripheral blood, taken on day 0 of AZD1222 vaccination. The TCR originated in an adult in good health. The CDR3 DNA reads as TGTGCCAGCAGTTACTCGGGAGGGGGTAAAGCCTACGAGCAGTACTTC. Protein sequence: CASSYSGGGKAYEQYF.